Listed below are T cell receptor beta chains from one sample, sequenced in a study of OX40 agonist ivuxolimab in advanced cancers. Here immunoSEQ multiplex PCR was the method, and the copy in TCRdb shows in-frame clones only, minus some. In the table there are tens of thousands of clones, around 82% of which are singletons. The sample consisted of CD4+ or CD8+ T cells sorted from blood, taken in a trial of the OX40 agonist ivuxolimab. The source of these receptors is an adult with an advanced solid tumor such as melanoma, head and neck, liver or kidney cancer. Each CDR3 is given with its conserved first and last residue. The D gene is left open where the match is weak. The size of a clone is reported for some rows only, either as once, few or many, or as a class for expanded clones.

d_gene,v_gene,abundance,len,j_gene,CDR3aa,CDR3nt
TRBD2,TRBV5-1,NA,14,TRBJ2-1,CATKALAGHDEQFF,TGCGCCACCAAGGCACTAGCGGGCCACGATGAGCAGTTCTTC
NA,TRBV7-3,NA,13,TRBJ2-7,CASSFSIGDEQYF,TGTGCCAGCAGCTTTAGTATCGGGGACGAGCAGTACTTC
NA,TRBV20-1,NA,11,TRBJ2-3,CSAHRERTQYF,TGCAGTGCCCACCGGGAGCGTACGCAGTATTTT
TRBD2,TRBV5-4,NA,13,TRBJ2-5,CASSWSGGETQYF,TGTGCCAGCAGCTGGTCGGGGGGGGAGACCCAGTACTTC
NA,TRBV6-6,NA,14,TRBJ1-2,CASSSGRPKGGYTF,TGTGCCAGCAGTTCAGGAAGGCCCAAAGGCGGCTACACCTTC
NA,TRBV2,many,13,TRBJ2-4,CASSTMTSTIQYF,TGTGCCAGCAGTACGATGACCAGTACCATTCAGTACTTC
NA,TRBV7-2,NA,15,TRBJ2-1,CASSPVADPYNEQFF,TGTGCCAGCAGCCCAGTAGCGGACCCCTACAATGAGCAGTTCTTC
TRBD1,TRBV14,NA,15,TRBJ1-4,CASSQDTGGGEKLFF,TGTGCCAGCAGCCAAGATACAGGGGGTGGTGAAAAACTGTTTTTT
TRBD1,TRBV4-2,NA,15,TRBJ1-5,CASSLSDRGGQPQHF,TGTGCCAGCAGCCTTAGCGACAGGGGAGGCCAGCCCCAGCATTTT
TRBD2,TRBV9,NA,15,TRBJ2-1,CASTRTSGSGNEQFF,TGTGCCAGCACCAGGACTAGCGGGAGTGGCAATGAGCAGTTCTTC
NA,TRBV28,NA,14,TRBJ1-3,CASSLGGTGNTIYF,TGTGCCAGCAGTCTCGGGGGGACTGGAAACACCATATATTTT
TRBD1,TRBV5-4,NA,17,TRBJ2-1,CASSGSRTGGLYNEQFF,TGTGCCAGCAGCGGATCAAGGACAGGGGGCCTCTACAATGAGCAGTTCTTC
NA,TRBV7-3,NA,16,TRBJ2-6,CASSSGTNSGANVLTF,TGTGCCAGCAGCTCGGGGACGAACTCTGGGGCCAACGTCCTGACTTTC
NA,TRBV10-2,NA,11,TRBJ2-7,CASSDNYEQYF,TGCGCCAGCAGTGACAACTACGAGCAGTACTTC
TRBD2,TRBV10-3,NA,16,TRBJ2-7,CAISGTSGRDSYEQYF,TGTGCCATCAGTGGGACTAGCGGGAGAGACTCCTACGAGCAGTACTTC
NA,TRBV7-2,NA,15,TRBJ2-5,CASSGSLAPQETQYF,TGTGCCAGCAGCGGCTCACTAGCCCCTCAAGAGACCCAGTACTTC